The next 23 T cell receptor beta chains were all read from a single sample in a study of T cell responses to AZD1222 COVID-19 vaccine. Sequencing used immunoSEQ multiplex PCR; TCRdb keeps in-frame clones, though not all of them. The sample lists about 98,000 clones, roughly 86% occurring once. The sample was peripheral blood, taken on day 0 of AZD1222 vaccination. The receptors here all came from an adult in good health.

V gene TRBV19 combines with J gene TRBJ1-6; tentative D call: TRBD1 (6 bases). V lost 5 bases and J 8 bases, leaving 19 bases between the germline ends. Germline V gene lookup returns CDR1 LNHDA and CDR2 SQIVND (reference sequence). This CDR3 has 16 amino acids. CDR3 nucleotide sequence: TGTGCCAGTAGTTCGACAGGACGAAGCTTCGATTCACCCCTCCACTTT. Protein sequence: CASSSTGRSFDSPLHF.

The V call is TRBV4-2, the J call TRBJ2-6, with unresolved D. Trimming took 2 bases from V and 0 from J, leaving 8 bases between them. The CDR3 runs 16 residues. CDR1 is LGHNA, CDR2 YNFKEQ, per germline. CDR3 coding DNA: TGTGCCAGCAGCCAAACCGGGCTCTCTGGGGCCAACGTCCTGACTTTC. Protein: CASSQTGLSGANVLTF.

Comments on this clone: Other DNA sequences from this sample encode an identical CDR3 as well. V and J are TRBV19 and TRBJ1-5, with unresolved D. The germline V and J ends were trimmed by 0 bases and 1 base, with 7 bases remaining between them. In germline, CDR1 is LNHDA, CDR2 SQIVND (reference sequence). This CDR3 is built from 15 residues. The CDR3 DNA follows: TGTGCCAGTAGTATAGATCGCGGAAGCAATCAGCCCCAGCATTTT. It encodes CASSIDRGSNQPQHF. Filled out from reference TRBV19 and TRBJ1-5, the complete variable domain reads DGGITQSPKYLFRKEGQNVTLSCEQNLNHDAMYWYRQDPGQGLRLIYYSQIVNDFQKGDIAEGYSVSREKKESFPLTVTSAQKNPTAFYLCASSIDRGSNQPQHFGDGTRLSIL.

The rearrangement uses TRBV6-4 and TRBJ1-6, with TRBD1 matching over 7 bases. V lost 6 bases to trimming and J lost 12 bases; unmatched junction nucleotides: 14. From germline, CDR1 is MRHNA and CDR2 SNTAGT. This CDR3 contains 15 residues. The DNA of the CDR3 is TGTGCCAGCAGCTCAAGGGACAGCACGTGGGAACCCCTCCACTTT. Its protein is CASSSRDSTWEPLHF.

The chain carries TRBV5-1 and TRBJ1-4, with TRBD1 as a possible D gene (6 bases). V shed 4 bases and J shed 8 bases, with 15 bases lying between them. CDR1 is SGHRS and CDR2 is YFSETQ in the germline V gene. The CDR3 spans 14 residues. The DNA for the CDR3 is TGCGCCAGCAGCCTAGGATACCAGGGGGAAAAACTGTTTTTT. Encoded protein: CASSLGYQGEKLFF.

This clone was observed a single time. This chain joins TRBV10-3 and TRBJ2-5; 8 bases line up with TRBD2. Trimming removed 7 bases from V and 3 bases from J; junction bases left unmatched: 4. This CDR3 has 13 amino acids. From germline, CDR1 is ENHRY and CDR2 SYGVKD. The chain's CDR3 is CAITGTREETQYF. The CDR3 DNA follows: TGTGCCATCACTGGGACTAGAGAAGAGACCCAGTACTTC.

V gene TRBV2 combines with J gene TRBJ1-5, with TRBD1 matching 8 bases. This CDR3 is 15 amino acids long. J gave up 2 bases and V 7 bases, and 7 bases lay outside the gene matches. CDR1 is SNHLY and CDR2 is FYNNEI in the germline V gene. Here the CDR3 DNA reads TGTGCCAGCAACAACGGACAGGGAGGCAATCAGCCCCAGCATTTT. Its translation is CASNNGQGGNQPQHF.

V and J are TRBV4-2 and TRBJ2-3, with D perhaps given as TRBD1 or TRBD2 (5 bases each). Trimming stripped 0 bases from V and 1 base from J, with 8 bases between. The CDR3 spans 15 residues. In germline, CDR1 is LGHNA, CDR2 YNFKEQ. DNA for the CDR3: TGTGCCAGCAGCCAAGATGGGGGTGGCACAGATACGCAGTATTTT. Encoded protein: CASSQDGGGTDTQYF.

The chain carries TRBV15 and TRBJ1-1; no reliable D call. The CDR3 loop spans 13 amino acids. V was clipped by 0 bases and J by 5 bases, with 7 bases between them. CDR1 is LNHNV and CDR2 is YYDKDF in the germline V gene (reference sequence). CDR3 protein: CATSRDRRTEAFF. The CDR3 DNA reads TGTGCCACCAGCAGAGATCGGAGGACTGAAGCTTTCTTT.

The rearrangement uses TRBV24-1 and TRBJ1-2; a weak D match, TRBD1 (5 bases). The CDR3 has 12 amino acids. The V and J ends lost 6 bases and 7 bases respectively, with 11 bases between them. Germline CDR1 KGHDR, CDR2 SFDVKD. CDR3 bases: TGTGCCACCAGTTCCGGGACCCTTGGCTACACCTTC. Its protein product is CATSSGTLGYTF.

The V and J genes are TRBV5-4 and TRBJ1-2, with no clear D. The V end lost 0 bases, the J end lost 0 bases, and 18 bases lay between the germline ends. Germline CDR1 and CDR2: SGHNT and YYREEE (reference sequence). The CDR3 extends over 18 amino acids. The CDR3 region has the DNA TGTGCCAGCAGCTTGGCCGTGGGAGACCCAGGAGCTAACTATGGCTACACCTTC. Translating gives CASSLAVGDPGANYGYTF. Filled out from reference TRBV5-4 and TRBJ1-2, the complete variable domain reads ETGVTQSPTHLIKTRGQQVTLRCSSQSGHNTVSWYQQALGQGPQFIFQYYREEENGRGNFPPRFSGLQFPNYSSELNVNALELDDSALYLCASSLAVGDPGANYGYTFGSGTRLTVV.

The chain employs TRBV4-1 and TRBJ2-4; D is uncertain. CDR1 MGHRA and CDR2 YSYEKL come from the germline V gene. This CDR3 comprises 16 residues. Trimming took off 0 bases at V and 3 bases at J, with 12 bases between the two ends. The CDR3 loop is CASSQDAEFGKNIQYF. The CDR3 DNA is TGCGCCAGCAGCCAAGATGCGGAGTTTGGCAAAAACATTCAGTACTTC.

This chain connects TRBV27 to TRBJ1-1; D is ambiguous. The V gene lost 5 bases and the J gene lost 5 bases, with 18 bases spanning the gap. The CDR3 totals 15 residues. Germline loops: CDR1 MNHEY, CDR2 SMNVEV (reference sequence). CDR3 in DNA: TGTGCCAGCAGTAGATTTCTTGGGGTACGGACTGAAGCTTTCTTT. Translation: CASSRFLGVRTEAFF.

The chain joins TRBV28 to TRBJ2-1; no firm D call. Germline loops: CDR1 MDHEN, CDR2 SYDVKM. This CDR3 contains 16 residues. The ends were cut back, 4 bases at V and 4 bases at J, with 17 bases in the middle. CDR3 sequence reads: CASSSLINRSYNEQFF. The CDR3 DNA sequence: TGTGCCAGCAGTTCCCTCATAAACCGCTCGTACAATGAGCAGTTCTTC.

V usage is TRBV10-3 and J usage is TRBJ1-5, with 8 bases matching TRBD1. The CDR3 contains 15 residues. CDR1 and CDR2 from the germline V gene are ENHRY and SYGVKD. After removal of 0 bases from V and 7 bases from J, the junction contained 5 bases not matched to a gene. For the CDR3, the DNA is TGTGCCATCAGTGAGTCCCGGACAGGGTTACAGCCCCAGCATTTT. It codes for CAISESRTGLQPQHF.

The rearrangement links TRBV19 to TRBJ1-6, with 7 bases fitting TRBD1. Germline CDR1 is LNHDA and CDR2 is SQIVND (reference sequence). V shed 5 bases, J shed 8 bases, and the junction held 6 bases outside the gene matches. The length of the CDR3 is 14 residues. CDR3 sequence (DNA): TGTGCCAGTAGTCGAGGGCAGGGGGATTCACCCCTCCACTTT. Translated: CASSRGQGDSPLHF.

The genes are TRBV4-1 and TRBJ1-2, with D unclear. The CDR3 spans 17 residues. CDR1 is MGHRA, CDR2 YSYEKL, per germline. V lost 0 bases and J lost 2, with 16 bases in between. This chain's CDR3 is CASSQDSVRVPNYGYTF. The CDR3 region has the DNA TGCGCCAGCAGCCAAGATTCGGTACGGGTACCGAACTATGGCTACACCTTC.

The chain combines TRBV7-8 with TRBJ1-5; tentative D call: TRBD1 (5 bases). This CDR3 is 15 amino acids long. The germline gives CDR1 SGHVS, CDR2 FQNEAQ. The ends were cut back, 3 bases at V and 0 bases at J, with 9 bases in the middle. Here the CDR3 DNA reads TGTGCCAGCAGCTTGGGGGAGGGTAGCAATCAGCCCCAGCATTTT. Its protein is CASSLGEGSNQPQHF.

The chain uses TRBV5-4 and TRBJ2-2; no clear D. Germline lookup yields CDR1 SGHNT and CDR2 YYREEE (reference sequence). This CDR3 contains 13 residues. Trimming shortened V by 0 bases and J by 3 bases, and 3 bases separated the two germline ends. CDR3 amino acids: CASSLGDTGELFF. The CDR3 region has the DNA TGTGCCAGCAGCTTGGGGGACACCGGGGAGCTGTTTTTT.

The rearrangement uses TRBV15 and TRBJ1-2; D gene ambiguous. Per the germline V gene, CDR1 is LNHNV and CDR2 is YYDKDF (reference sequence). The CDR3 runs to 15 residues. V lost 1 base and J 2 bases, leaving 11 bases between the germline ends. The CDR3 here is CATSRVTAPNYGYTF. The DNA for the CDR3 is TGTGCCACCAGCAGAGTCACGGCCCCAAACTATGGCTACACCTTC.

The chain is built from TRBV24-1 and TRBJ2-5; possibly TRBD1 for D (6 bases). The germline CDR1 and CDR2 sequences are KGHDR and SFDVKD. The CDR3 is 13 residues long. Trimming pared 4 bases from V and 7 bases from J, leaving 12 bases between. This CDR3 reads CATSETGFGTQYF. The CDR3 DNA follows: TGTGCCACCAGTGAAACAGGGTTTGGGACCCAGTACTTC.

The chain carries TRBV5-1 and TRBJ1-1; 7 bases are a match to TRBD1. V was pared by 4 bases and J by 4 bases, with 10 bases of the junction left unmatched. Per germline, CDR1 SGHRS and CDR2 YFSETQ. The CDR3 has 15 residues. Here the CDR3 reads CASSAWDRSSTEAFF. CDR3 sequence (DNA): TGCGCCAGCAGCGCCTGGGACAGAAGTTCCACTGAAGCTTTCTTT.

This chain connects TRBV7-3 to TRBJ1-6; D remains unclear. The CDR3 runs to 15 residues. CDR1 SGHTA and CDR2 FQGTGA come from the germline V gene. The V end lost 0 bases, the J end lost 10 bases, and 13 bases lay between the germline ends. CDR3: CASSLTSSPESPLHF. CDR3 DNA: TGTGCCAGCAGCTTAACGAGCAGCCCGGAGTCACCCCTCCACTTT.